This TCR beta chain was observed in a study of graft-versus-host responses after intestinal transplantation. TCRdb's table, derived via immunoSEQ multiplex PCR, lists solely in-frame clones and lacks some. The sample has roughly 120,000 clones; around 90% are singletons. This CDR3 is built from 15 residues. Trimming left V 6 bases short and J 0 bases short, with 14 bases between. The germline CDR1 and CDR2 sequences are SEHNR and FQNEAQ (reference sequence). Study-wide results and limits: HvG clone declines early post-transplant were associated with peak circulating GvH levels. Elevated graft-versus-host to host-versus-graft clonal ratios in allografts were recorded for patients with graft-donor T cell macrochimerism.

As for this clone: The antigen is not known.

This sequence originates from a human donor who was the organ donor for an intestinal transplant. The sample consisted of unstimulated CD4+ T cells sorted from spleen or lymph node cells, taken before transplant. The rearrangement uses TRBV7-9 and TRBJ1-2; a possible D gene is TRBD1 (5 bases). This chain's CDR3 is CASSRDGKANYGYTF. In nucleotides, the CDR3 is TGTGCCAGCAGTCGGGACGGAAAAGCTAACTATGGCTACACCTTC.